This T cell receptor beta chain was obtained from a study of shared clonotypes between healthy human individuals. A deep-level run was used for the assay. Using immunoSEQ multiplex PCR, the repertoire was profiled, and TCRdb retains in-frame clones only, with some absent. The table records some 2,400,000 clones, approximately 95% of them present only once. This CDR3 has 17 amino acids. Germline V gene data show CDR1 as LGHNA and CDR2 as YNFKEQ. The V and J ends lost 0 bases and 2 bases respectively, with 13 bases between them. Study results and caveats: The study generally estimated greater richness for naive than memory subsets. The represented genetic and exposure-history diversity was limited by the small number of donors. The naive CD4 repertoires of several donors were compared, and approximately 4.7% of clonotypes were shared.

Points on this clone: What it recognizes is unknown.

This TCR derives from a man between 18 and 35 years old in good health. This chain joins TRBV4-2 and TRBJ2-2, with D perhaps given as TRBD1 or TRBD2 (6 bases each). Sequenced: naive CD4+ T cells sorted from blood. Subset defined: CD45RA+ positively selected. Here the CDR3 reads CASSQDQGTLNTGELFF. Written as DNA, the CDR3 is TGTGCCAGCAGCCAAGATCAGGGGACTTTAAACACCGGGGAGCTGTTTTTT.